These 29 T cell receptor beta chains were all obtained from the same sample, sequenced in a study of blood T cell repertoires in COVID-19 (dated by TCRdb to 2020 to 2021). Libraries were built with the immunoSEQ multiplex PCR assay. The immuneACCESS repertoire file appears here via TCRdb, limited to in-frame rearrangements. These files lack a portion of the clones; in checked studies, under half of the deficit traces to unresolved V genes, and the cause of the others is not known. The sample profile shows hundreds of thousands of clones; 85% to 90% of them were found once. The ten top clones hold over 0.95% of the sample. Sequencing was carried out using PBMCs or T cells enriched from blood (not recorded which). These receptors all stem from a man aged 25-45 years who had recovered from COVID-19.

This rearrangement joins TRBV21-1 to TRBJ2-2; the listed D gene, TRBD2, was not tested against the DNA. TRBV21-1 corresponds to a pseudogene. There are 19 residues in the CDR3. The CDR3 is CASSKAGDCPKAHTGELFF. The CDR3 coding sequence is TGTGCCAGCAGCAAAGCGGGGGACTGCCCGAAAGCTCACACCGGGGAGCTGTTTTTT.

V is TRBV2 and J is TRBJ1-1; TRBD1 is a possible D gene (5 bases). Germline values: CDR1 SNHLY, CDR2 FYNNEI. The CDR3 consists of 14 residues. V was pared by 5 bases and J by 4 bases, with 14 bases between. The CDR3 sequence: CASSRGGGGTEAFF. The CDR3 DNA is TGTGCCAGCAGTCGAGGTGGGGGGGGCACTGAAGCTTTCTTT.

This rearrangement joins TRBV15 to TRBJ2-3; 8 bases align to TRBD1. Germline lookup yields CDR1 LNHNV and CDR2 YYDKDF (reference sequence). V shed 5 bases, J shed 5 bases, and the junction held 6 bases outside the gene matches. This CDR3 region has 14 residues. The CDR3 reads CATSRRQGIDTQYF. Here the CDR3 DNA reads TGTGCCACCAGCCGCCGACAGGGGATAGATACGCAGTATTTT.

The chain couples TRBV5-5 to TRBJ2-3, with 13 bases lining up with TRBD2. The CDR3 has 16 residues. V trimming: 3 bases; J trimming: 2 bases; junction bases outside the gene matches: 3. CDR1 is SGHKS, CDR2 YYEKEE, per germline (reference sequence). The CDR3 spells CASSSGLAGVTDTQYF. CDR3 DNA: TGTGCCAGCAGCTCCGGACTAGCGGGAGTCACAGATACGCAGTATTTT.

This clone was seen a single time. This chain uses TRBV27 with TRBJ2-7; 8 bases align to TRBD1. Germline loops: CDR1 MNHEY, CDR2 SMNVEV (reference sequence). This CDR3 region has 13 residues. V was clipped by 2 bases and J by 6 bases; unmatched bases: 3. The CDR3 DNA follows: TGTGCCAGCAGTTTAACTACAGGGGGCGAGCAGTACTTC. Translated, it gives CASSLTTGGEQYF.

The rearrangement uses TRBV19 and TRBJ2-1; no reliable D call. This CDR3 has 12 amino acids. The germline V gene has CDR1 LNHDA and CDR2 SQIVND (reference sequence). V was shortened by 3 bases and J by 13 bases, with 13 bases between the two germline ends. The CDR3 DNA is TGTGCCAGTAGTATTGCGGATGTAGGCCAGTTCTTC. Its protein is CASSIADVGQFF.

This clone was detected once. CDR3 bases: TGTGCCAGCAGAACCGGGACAGTGATCTCCTACGAGCAGTACTTC. It translates to CASRTGTVISYEQYF. This chain joins TRBV28 and TRBJ2-7, with 7 bases that match TRBD1. Looked up from germline, CDR1 is MDHEN and CDR2 is SYDVKM. The V gene end was trimmed by 6 bases and the J gene end by 0 bases; junction bases not matched to a gene: 8. This CDR3 is built from 15 residues.

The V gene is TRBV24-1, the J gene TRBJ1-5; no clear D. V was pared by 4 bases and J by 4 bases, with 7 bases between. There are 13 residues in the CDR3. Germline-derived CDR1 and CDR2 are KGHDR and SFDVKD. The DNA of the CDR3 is TGTGCCACCAGTGACCCCGGGAATCAGCCCCAGCATTTT. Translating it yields CATSDPGNQPQHF.

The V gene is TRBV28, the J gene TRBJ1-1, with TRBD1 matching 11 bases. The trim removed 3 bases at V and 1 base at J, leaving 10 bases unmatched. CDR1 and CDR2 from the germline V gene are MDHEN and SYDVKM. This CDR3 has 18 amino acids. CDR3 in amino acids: CASSLRGQGDWRNTEAFF. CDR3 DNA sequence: TGTGCCAGCAGTTTGCGGGGACAGGGGGATTGGAGGAACACTGAAGCTTTCTTT.

CDR3 DNA: TGTGCCAGCACCCGACAGGGTTCAGGTGATACGCAGTATTTT. It specifies CASTRQGSGDTQYF. V and J are TRBV6-5 and TRBJ2-3, with 7 bases matching TRBD1. Trimming at V came to 7 bases and at J to 6 bases, leaving 10 bases not matched to a gene. Germline CDR1 is MNHEY and CDR2 is SVGAGI. This CDR3 region has 14 residues.

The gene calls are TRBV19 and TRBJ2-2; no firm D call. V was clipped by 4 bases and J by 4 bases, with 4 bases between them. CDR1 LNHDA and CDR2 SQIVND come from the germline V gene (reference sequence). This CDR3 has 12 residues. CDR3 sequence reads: CASSTRTGELFF. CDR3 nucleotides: TGTGCCAGTAGTACCCGCACCGGGGAGCTGTTTTTT. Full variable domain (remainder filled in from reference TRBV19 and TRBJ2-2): DGGITQSPKYLFRKEGQNVTLSCEQNLNHDAMYWYRQDPGQGLRLIYYSQIVNDFQKGDIAEGYSVSREKKESFPLTVTSAQKNPTAFYLCASSTRTGELFFGEGSRLTVL.

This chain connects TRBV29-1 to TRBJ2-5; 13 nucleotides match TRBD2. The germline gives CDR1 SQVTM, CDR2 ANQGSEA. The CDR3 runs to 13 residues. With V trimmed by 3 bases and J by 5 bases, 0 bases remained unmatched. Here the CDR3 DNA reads TGCAGCGTTGAGGGACTAGCGGGGGAGACCCAGTACTTC. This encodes CSVEGLAGETQYF.

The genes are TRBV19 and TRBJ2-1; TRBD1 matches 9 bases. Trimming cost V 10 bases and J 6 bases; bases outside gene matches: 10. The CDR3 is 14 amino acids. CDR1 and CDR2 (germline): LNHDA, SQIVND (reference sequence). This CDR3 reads CATTRDRAFNEQFF. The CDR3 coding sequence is TGTGCCACGACTCGGGACAGGGCTTTCAATGAGCAGTTCTTC.

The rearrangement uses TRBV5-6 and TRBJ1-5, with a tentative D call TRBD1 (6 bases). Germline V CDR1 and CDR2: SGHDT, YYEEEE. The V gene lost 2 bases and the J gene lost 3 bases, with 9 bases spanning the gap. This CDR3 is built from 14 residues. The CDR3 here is CASSFGTNNQPQHF. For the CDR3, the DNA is TGTGCCAGCAGCTTCGGGACAAACAATCAGCCCCAGCATTTT.

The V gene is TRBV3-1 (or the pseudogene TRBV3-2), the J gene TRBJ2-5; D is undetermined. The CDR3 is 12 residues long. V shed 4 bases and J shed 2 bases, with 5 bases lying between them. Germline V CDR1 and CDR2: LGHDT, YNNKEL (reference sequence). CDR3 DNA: TGTGCCAGCAGCCCTTATCAAGAGACCCAGTACTTC. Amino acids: CASSPYQETQYF.

This chain's CDR3 is CASSGLAQYEQYF. The CDR3 nucleotides read TGCGCCAGCAGCGGACTAGCTCAATACGAGCAGTACTTC. The gene calls are TRBV5-1 and TRBJ2-7; 8 bases agree with TRBD2. The V gene's germline CDR1 is SGHRS and CDR2 YFSETQ. The CDR3 is made up of 13 amino acids. The junction had 4 bases not matched to a gene; V was cut back by 4 bases and J by 4 bases.

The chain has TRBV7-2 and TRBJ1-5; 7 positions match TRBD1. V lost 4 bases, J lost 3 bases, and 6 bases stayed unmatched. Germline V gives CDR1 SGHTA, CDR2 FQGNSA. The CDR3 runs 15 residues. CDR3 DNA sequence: TGTGCCAGCAGCTCCTTGGACAGGACCAATCAGCCCCAGCATTTT. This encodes CASSSLDRTNQPQHF.

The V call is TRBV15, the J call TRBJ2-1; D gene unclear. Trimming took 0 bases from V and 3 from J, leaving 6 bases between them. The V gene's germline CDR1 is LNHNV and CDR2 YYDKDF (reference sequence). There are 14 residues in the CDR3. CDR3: CATSRETDYNEQFF. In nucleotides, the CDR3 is TGTGCCACCAGCAGAGAAACAGACTACAATGAGCAGTTCTTC.

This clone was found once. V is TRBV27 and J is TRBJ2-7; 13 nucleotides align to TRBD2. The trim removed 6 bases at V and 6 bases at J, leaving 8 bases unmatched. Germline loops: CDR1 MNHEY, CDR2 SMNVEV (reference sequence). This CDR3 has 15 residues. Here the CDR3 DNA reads TGTGCCAGCAGCCCACTACTAGCGGGAGGGGGCGAGCAGTACTTC. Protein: CASSPLLAGGGEQYF.

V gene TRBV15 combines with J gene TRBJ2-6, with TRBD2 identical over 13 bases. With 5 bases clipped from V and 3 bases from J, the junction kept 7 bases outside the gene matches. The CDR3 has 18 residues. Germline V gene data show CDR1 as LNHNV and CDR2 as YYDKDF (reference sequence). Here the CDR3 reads CATSFPRTSGSGANVLTF. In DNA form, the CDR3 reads TGTGCCACCAGCTTCCCTCGGACTAGCGGGAGTGGGGCCAACGTCCTGACTTTC. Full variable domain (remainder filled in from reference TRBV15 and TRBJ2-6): DAMVIQNPRYQVTQFGKPVTLSCSQTLNHNVMYWYQQKSSQAPKLLFHYYDKDFNNEADTPDNFQSRRPNTSFCFLDIRSPGLGDTAMYLCATSFPRTSGSGANVLTFGAGSRLTVL.

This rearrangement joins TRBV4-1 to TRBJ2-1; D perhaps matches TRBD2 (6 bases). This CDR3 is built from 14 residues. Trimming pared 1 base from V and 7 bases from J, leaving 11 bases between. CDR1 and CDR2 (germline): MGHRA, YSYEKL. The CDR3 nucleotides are TGCGCCAGCAGCCAAGGGTTAGCGGAAAATGAGCAGTTCTTC. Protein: CASSQGLAENEQFF.

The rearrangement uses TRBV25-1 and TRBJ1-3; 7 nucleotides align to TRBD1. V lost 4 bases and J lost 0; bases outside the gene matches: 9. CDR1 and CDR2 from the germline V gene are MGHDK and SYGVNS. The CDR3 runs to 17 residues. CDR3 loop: CASSVTRAGGSGNTIYF. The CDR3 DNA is TGTGCCAGCAGTGTCACTCGTGCAGGGGGCTCTGGAAACACCATATATTTT.

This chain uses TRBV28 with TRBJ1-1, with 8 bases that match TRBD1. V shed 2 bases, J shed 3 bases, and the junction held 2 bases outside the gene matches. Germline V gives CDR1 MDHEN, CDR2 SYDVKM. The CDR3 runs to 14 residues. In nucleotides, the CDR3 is TGTGCCAGCAGTTTACTACAGGGGGACACTGAAGCTTTCTTT. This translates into CASSLLQGDTEAFF.

In DNA form, the CDR3 reads TGTGCCACCGAACCGGGACAGGGAAACACCATATATTTT. Amino acid sequence: CATEPGQGNTIYF. The V and J genes are TRBV11-2 and TRBJ1-3; 7 bases fit TRBD1. V trimming: 10 bases; J trimming: 4 bases; junction bases outside the gene matches: 7. CDR1 and CDR2 from the germline V gene are SGHAT and FQNNGV. The CDR3 spans 13 residues.

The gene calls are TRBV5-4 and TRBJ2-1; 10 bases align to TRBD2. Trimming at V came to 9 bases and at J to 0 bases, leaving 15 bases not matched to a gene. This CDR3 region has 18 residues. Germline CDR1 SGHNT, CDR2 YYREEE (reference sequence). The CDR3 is CATAGRGSGGPSYNEQFF. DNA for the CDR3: TGTGCCACCGCGGGCAGGGGTAGCGGGGGGCCCTCCTACAATGAGCAGTTCTTC.

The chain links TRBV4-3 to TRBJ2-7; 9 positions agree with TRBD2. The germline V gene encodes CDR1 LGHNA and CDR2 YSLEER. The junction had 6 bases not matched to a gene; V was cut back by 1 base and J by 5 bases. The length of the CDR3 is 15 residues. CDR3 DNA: TGCGCCAGCAGCCAAGTTGGTAGCGGGAGCGACGAGCAGTACTTC. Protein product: CASSQVGSGSDEQYF.

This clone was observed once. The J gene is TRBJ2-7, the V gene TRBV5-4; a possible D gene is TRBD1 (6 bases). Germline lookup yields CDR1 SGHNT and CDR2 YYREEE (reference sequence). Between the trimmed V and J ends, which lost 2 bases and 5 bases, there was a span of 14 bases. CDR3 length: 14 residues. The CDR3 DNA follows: TGTGCCAGCAGCTTATCAGGGGCTAGGGACGAGCAGTACTTC. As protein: CASSLSGARDEQYF.

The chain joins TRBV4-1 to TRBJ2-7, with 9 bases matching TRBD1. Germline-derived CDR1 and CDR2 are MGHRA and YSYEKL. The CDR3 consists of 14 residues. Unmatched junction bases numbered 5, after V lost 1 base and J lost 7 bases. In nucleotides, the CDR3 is TGCGCCAGCAGCCAAGTAAGGACAGGGGTTGAGCAGTACTTC. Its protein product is CASSQVRTGVEQYF.

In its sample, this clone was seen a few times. This chain's CDR3 is CASSRMTDSGNTIYF. CDR3 bases: TGTGCCAGCAGTCGAATGACAGACTCTGGAAACACCATATATTTT. The gene calls are TRBV6-5 and TRBJ1-3, with a possible D match to TRBD1 (5 bases). V lost 5 bases to trimming and J lost 0 bases, with 11 bases between them. The CDR3 spans 15 residues. Germline values: CDR1 MNHEY, CDR2 SVGAGI.